These T cell receptor beta chains were read from a single sample in a study of cytomegalovirus exposure and HLA in healthy donors. The protocol was immunoSEQ multiplex PCR, while the TCRdb copy is restricted to in-frame clones and leaves out a portion. This table has roughly 200,000 clones, around 80% appearing once. Sequenced input: PBMCs. The receptors shown here come from a boy aged 2 to 10 in good health and CMV-seronegative. Each CDR3 is given with its conserved first and last residue. The order of the fields is CDR3 length, V gene, J gene, D gene, clone size, CDR3 protein, CDR3 DNA. A D gene is named only where the DNA matches it firmly. The size field is filled for only some rows; it gives once, few, many or a size class.

16	TRBV5-1	TRBJ2-3	-	-	CASSTLGSTSTDTQYF	TGCGCCAGCAGCACCCTCGGGAGCACTAGCACAGATACGCAGTATTTT
16	TRBV7-9	TRBJ2-3	-	-	CASSLVSRSLRDTQYF	TGTGCCAGCAGCTTAGTCTCTAGGTCCTTGAGGGATACGCAGTATTTT
13	TRBV19	TRBJ2-1	-	-	CASSHGAYNEQFF	TGTGCCAGTAGTCACGGGGCCTACAATGAGCAGTTCTTC
13	TRBV9	TRBJ2-5	-	-	CASSMTPQETQYF	TGTGCCAGCAGCATGACACCGCAAGAGACCCAGTACTTC
15	TRBV5-1	TRBJ1-1	TRBD1	-	CASSSGTDSNTEAFF	TGCGCCAGCAGCTCCGGGACAGACTCGAACACTGAAGCTTTCTTT
16	TRBV2	TRBJ2-1	TRBD2	-	CASSDGREVFENEQFF	TGTGCCAGCAGTGATGGGCGGGAGGTGTTTGAGAATGAGCAGTTCTTC
14	TRBV19	TRBJ1-4	-	-	CASSMGRRNEKLFF	TGTGCCAGTAGTATGGGGCGCCGGAATGAAAAACTGTTTTTT
14	TRBV27	TRBJ2-7	-	-	CASSPGGGGYEQYF	TGTGCCAGCAGCCCCGGGGGCGGGGGTTACGAGCAGTACTTC
15	TRBV6-6	TRBJ2-5	TRBD2	-	CASRIAGATEETQYF	TGTGCCAGCAGGATAGCGGGGGCAACAGAAGAGACCCAGTACTTC
16	TRBV6-4	TRBJ1-1	TRBD1	-	CASSDSAGGSGTEAFF	TGTGCCAGCAGTGACTCGGCAGGGGGCTCGGGGACTGAAGCTTTCTTT
15	TRBV5-1	TRBJ1-1	TRBD1	once	CASSIRSGGNTEAFF	TGCGCCAGCAGCATCCGGTCAGGGGGGAACACTGAAGCTTTCTTT
13	TRBV13	TRBJ2-7	TRBD2	-	CASSLRGGREQYF	TGTGCCAGCAGCTTACGGGGAGGGCGCGAGCAGTACTTC
13	TRBV6-5	TRBJ2-5	-	once	CASSYRPEETQYF	TGTGCCAGCAGTTACCGTCCGGAGGAGACCCAGTACTTC
13	TRBV6-1	TRBJ1-2	-	-	CASRTDGPYGYTF	TGTGCCAGCAGGACTGACGGCCCCTATGGCTACACCTTC
14	TRBV6-1	TRBJ1-5	TRBD1	-	CVTHRTGVDQPQHF	TGTGTCACTCACAGGACAGGGGTTGATCAGCCCCAGCATTTT
14	TRBV2	TRBJ2-3	-	-	CASSEDRYTDTQYF	TGTGCCAGCAGTGAAGACAGGTACACAGATACGCAGTATTTT
15	TRBV6-6	TRBJ1-1	TRBD1	-	CASSYLGQGTTEAFF	TGTGCCAGCAGTTATCTGGGACAGGGAACCACTGAAGCTTTCTTT
14	TRBV7-2	TRBJ2-1	TRBD2	-	CASSLAGGYNEQFF	TGTGCCAGCAGTCTAGCGGGAGGGTACAATGAGCAGTTCTTC
15	TRBV11-1	TRBJ2-7	TRBD1	-	CASSRRTGGMYEQYF	TGTGCCAGCAGCCGAAGGACAGGGGGGATGTACGAGCAGTACTTC
15	TRBV5-1	TRBJ1-2	TRBD1	-	CASSLGQGRSYGYTF	TGCGCCAGCAGCCTGGGACAGGGAAGATCCTATGGCTACACCTTC
15	TRBV11-2	TRBJ1-3	-	-	CASSAGFYSGNTIYF	TGTGCCAGCAGCGCCGGGTTCTACTCTGGAAACACCATATATTTT
13	TRBV6-1	TRBJ1-1	-	-	CASNLNRETEAFF	TGTGCCAGCAACCTCAACAGGGAAACTGAAGCTTTCTTT
15	TRBV6-5	TRBJ2-4	-	-	CASSPTVAAKNIQYF	TGTGCCAGCAGTCCGACAGTTGCGGCGAAAAACATTCAGTACTTC
15	TRBV6-1	TRBJ1-3	TRBD1	few	CASSDRGLTGNTIYF	TGTGCCAGCAGTGACAGGGGGCTTACCGGAAACACCATATATTTT
13	TRBV19	TRBJ1-1	-	-	CASSRWGRTEAFF	TGTGCCAGTAGTCGCTGGGGGAGGACTGAAGCTTTCTTT
15	TRBV12-5	TRBJ1-4	-	-	CASADQGLSNEKLFF	TGTGCTAGTGCCGACCAGGGGTTAAGTAATGAAAAACTGTTTTTT
16	TRBV6-5	TRBJ1-6	-	-	CASSYLKGTKGSPLHF	TGTGCCAGCAGTTATTTGAAGGGGACTAAGGGATCACCCCTCCACTTT
16	TRBV7-8	TRBJ2-2	-	-	CASSSQSRRRTGELFF	TGTGCCAGCAGCTCCCAGAGCCGCAGGAGGACCGGGGAGCTGTTTTTT
15	TRBV7-9	TRBJ1-2	-	-	CASSTQTGFAYGYTF	TGTGCCAGCAGCACTCAGACAGGATTTGCCTATGGCTACACCTTC
16	TRBV15	TRBJ2-2	-	few	CATSRDRGGPGGELFF	TGTGCCACCAGCAGAGATAGGGGGGGGCCCGGCGGGGAGCTGTTTTTT
14	TRBV18	TRBJ2-2	TRBD1	-	CASSPGQATGELFF	TGTGCCAGCTCACCTGGACAGGCCACCGGGGAGCTGTTTTTT
14	TRBV5-1	TRBJ2-5	-	-	CASKSPGLEETQYF	TGCGCCAGCAAATCCCCAGGGTTGGAAGAGACCCAGTACTTC
15	TRBV5-4	TRBJ1-1	TRBD1	-	CASSLVGQGGTEAFF	TGTGCCAGCAGCTTGGTGGGACAGGGGGGAACTGAAGCTTTCTTT
15	TRBV6-1	TRBJ1-2	-	few	CASRQDQGTWYGYTF	TGTGCCAGCAGGCAAGACCAAGGGACATGGTATGGCTACACCTTC
14	TRBV7-9	TRBJ1-4	TRBD1	-	CASSFGTGNEKLFF	TGTGCCAGCAGCTTCGGGACAGGGAATGAAAAACTGTTTTTT
15	TRBV4-1	TRBJ1-5	-	-	CASSLHGQGPLPQHF	TGCGCCAGCAGCCTGCACGGGCAGGGGCCCCTTCCCCAGCATTTT
18	TRBV7-8	TRBJ1-2	-	-	CASSLAVNPGSSDRGYTF	TGTGCCAGCAGCTTAGCTGTCAACCCGGGATCCTCAGATCGTGGCTACACCTTC
15	TRBV5-1	TRBJ2-5	TRBD1	-	CASSPRDRVSQTQYF	TGCGCCAGCAGCCCTAGGGACAGGGTATCTCAGACCCAGTACTTC
15	TRBV7-8	TRBJ2-3	-	-	CASSSNLALADTQYF	TGTGCCAGCAGCTCGAATTTGGCCTTGGCAGATACGCAGTATTTT
16	TRBV7-2	TRBJ2-2	TRBD1	-	CASRQPGTGGPGELFF	TGTGCCAGCAGGCAACCCGGGACAGGGGGCCCCGGGGAGCTGTTTTTT
13	TRBV12-5	TRBJ2-7	-	-	CASTRAASYEQYF	TGTGCTAGTACTAGGGCCGCTTCCTACGAGCAGTACTTC
13	TRBV6-1	TRBJ1-1	-	-	CASEARKPLEAFF	TGTGCCAGCGAGGCGAGAAAACCCTTAGAAGCTTTCTTT
14	TRBV6-1	TRBJ2-7	-	few	CASTITGPAYEQYF	TGTGCCAGTACTATAACAGGGCCAGCCTACGAGCAGTACTTC